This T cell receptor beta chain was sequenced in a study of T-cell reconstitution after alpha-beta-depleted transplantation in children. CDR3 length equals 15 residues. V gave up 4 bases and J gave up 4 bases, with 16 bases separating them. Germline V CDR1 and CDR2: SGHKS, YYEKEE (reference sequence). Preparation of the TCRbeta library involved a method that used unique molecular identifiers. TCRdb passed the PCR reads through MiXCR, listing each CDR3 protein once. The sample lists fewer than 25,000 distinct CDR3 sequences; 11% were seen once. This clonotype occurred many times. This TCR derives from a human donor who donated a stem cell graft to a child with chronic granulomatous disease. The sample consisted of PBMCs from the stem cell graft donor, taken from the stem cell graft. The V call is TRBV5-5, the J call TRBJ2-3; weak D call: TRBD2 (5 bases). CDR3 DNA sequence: TGTGCCAGCAGCCAGGACTGGGGTTATGCAGATACGCAGTATTTT. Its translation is CASSQDWGYADTQYF.